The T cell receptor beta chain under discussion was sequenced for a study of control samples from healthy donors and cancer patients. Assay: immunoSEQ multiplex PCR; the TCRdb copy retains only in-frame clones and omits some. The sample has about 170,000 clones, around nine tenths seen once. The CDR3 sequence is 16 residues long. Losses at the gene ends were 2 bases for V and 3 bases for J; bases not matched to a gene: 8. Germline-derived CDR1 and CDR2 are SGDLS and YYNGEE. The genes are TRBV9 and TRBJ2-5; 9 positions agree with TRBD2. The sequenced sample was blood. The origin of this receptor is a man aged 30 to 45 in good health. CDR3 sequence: CASSVAAGGKEETQYF. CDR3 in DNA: TGTGCCAGCAGCGTCGCAGCGGGGGGTAAAGAAGAGACCCAGTACTTC.